This is a list of T cell receptor beta chains from one sample in a study of shared clonotypes between healthy human individuals. Repertoires were generated with immunoSEQ multiplex PCR, while TCRdb's copy carries only in-frame clones and drops some. The sample includes roughly 700,000 clones, 90% of them seen just once. Sequencing was performed on memory CD8+ T cells from PBMCs. Receptor source: a man between 18 and 35 years old in good health. Some clones in this sample may be carry-over from other donors' samples. The CDR3 runs from the conserved cysteine through the conserved F or W. Each record gives: clone size, V gene, J gene, D gene, CDR3 protein, CDR3 DNA. The D gene is left open where the match is weak. Clone size, where shown, is once, few, many, or a class for clones that have expanded.

abundance: -
v_gene: TRBV5-5
j_gene: TRBJ1-3
d_gene: TRBD1
CDR3aa: CASSFPGQGSGNTIYF
CDR3nt: TGTGCCAGCAGCTTCCCGGGACAGGGTTCTGGAAACACCATATATTTT

abundance: few
v_gene: TRBV27
j_gene: TRBJ1-1
d_gene: -
CDR3aa: CASSLTVESSETSF
CDR3nt: TGTGCCAGCAGTTTAACGGTGGAGAGCTCGGAGACATCATTT

abundance: -
v_gene: TRBV2
j_gene: TRBJ2-7
d_gene: TRBD2
CDR3aa: CASSVNPGGWDEQYF
CDR3nt: TGTGCCAGCAGTGTAAACCCGGGGGGGTGGGACGAGCAGTACTTC

abundance: -
v_gene: TRBV28
j_gene: TRBJ1-1
d_gene: -
CDR3aa: CASSLLSKVYTEAFF
CDR3nt: TGTGCCAGCAGTTTATTATCTAAGGTTTACACTGAAGCTTTCTTT

abundance: -
v_gene: TRBV5-1
j_gene: TRBJ1-1
d_gene: TRBD1
CDR3aa: CASSEQGYTEAFF
CDR3nt: TGCGCCAGCAGCGAACAGGGGTACACTGAAGCTTTCTTT

abundance: -
v_gene: TRBV5-1
j_gene: TRBJ2-1
d_gene: TRBD2
CDR3aa: CASSLELALRSYNEQFF
CDR3nt: TGCGCCAGCAGCTTGGAACTAGCGCTCCGCTCCTACAATGAGCAGTTCTTC

abundance: -
v_gene: TRBV6-1
j_gene: TRBJ2-5
d_gene: -
CDR3aa: CASSELRQGEQETQYF
CDR3nt: TGTGCCAGCAGTGAACTCAGGCAGGGAGAGCAAGAGACCCAGTACTTC

abundance: -
v_gene: TRBV5-1
j_gene: TRBJ2-7
d_gene: -
CDR3aa: CASSFTGIYEQYF
CDR3nt: TGCGCCAGCAGCTTTACAGGGATATACGAGCAGTACTTC

abundance: -
v_gene: TRBV4-1
j_gene: TRBJ2-7
d_gene: -
CDR3aa: CASSHRGAYEQYF
CDR3nt: TGCGCCAGCAGCCATCGGGGCGCCTACGAGCAGTACTTC

abundance: once
v_gene: TRBV28
j_gene: TRBJ2-1
d_gene: -
CDR3aa: CASSLRRSTGDEQFF
CDR3nt: TGTGCCAGCAGCCTACGGCGGAGCACCGGCGATGAGCAGTTCTTC

abundance: -
v_gene: TRBV27
j_gene: TRBJ1-1
d_gene: -
CDR3aa: CASSFAANTEAFF
CDR3nt: TGTGCCAGCAGTTTTGCGGCGAACACTGAAGCTTTCTTT

abundance: few
v_gene: TRBV10-3
j_gene: TRBJ2-7
d_gene: -
CDR3aa: CATYGGEQYF
CDR3nt: TGTGCCACATACGGGGGCGAGCAGTACTTC

abundance: few
v_gene: TRBV6-1
j_gene: TRBJ1-3
d_gene: TRBD1
CDR3aa: CASSTDRVGNTIYF
CDR3nt: TGTGCCAGCAGTACCGACAGGGTGGGAAACACCATATATTTT

abundance: -
v_gene: TRBV7-3
j_gene: TRBJ2-1
d_gene: TRBD2
CDR3aa: CASSALAGGFNEQFF
CDR3nt: TGTGCCAGCAGCGCGCTAGCGGGAGGTTTTAATGAGCAGTTCTTC

abundance: -
v_gene: TRBV18
j_gene: TRBJ2-5
d_gene: TRBD1
CDR3aa: CASSPRDRDQETQYF
CDR3nt: TGTGCCAGCTCACCAAGGGACAGGGACCAAGAGACCCAGTACTTC

abundance: -
v_gene: TRBV19
j_gene: TRBJ1-3
d_gene: -
CDR3aa: CASSFRGIGNTIYF
CDR3nt: TGTGCCAGTAGTTTCCGGGGAATAGGAAACACCATATATTTT

abundance: -
v_gene: TRBV19
j_gene: TRBJ2-7
d_gene: TRBD1
CDR3aa: CASSKPDRGGVEQYF
CDR3nt: TGTGCCAGTAGTAAACCGGACAGGGGTGGTGTTGAGCAGTACTTC

abundance: -
v_gene: TRBV7-9
j_gene: TRBJ2-7
d_gene: TRBD2
CDR3aa: CASSPRVAGGFDEQYF
CDR3nt: TGTGCCAGCAGCCCGAGGGTAGCGGGAGGGTTTGACGAGCAGTACTTC

abundance: -
v_gene: TRBV28
j_gene: TRBJ2-5
d_gene: TRBD1
CDR3aa: CASSFPVPRDRKYQETQYF
CDR3nt: TGTGCCAGCAGTTTCCCAGTGCCCCGGGACAGAAAGTACCAAGAGACCCAGTACTTC

abundance: -
v_gene: TRBV7-9
j_gene: TRBJ2-3
d_gene: -
CDR3aa: CASSPSGRPDTQYF
CDR3nt: TGTGCCAGCAGCCCAAGCGGCCGTCCAGATACGCAGTATTTT

abundance: -
v_gene: TRBV27
j_gene: TRBJ2-5
d_gene: TRBD2
CDR3aa: CASSPRGGLAGSQETQYF
CDR3nt: TGTGCCAGCAGTCCTAGGGGGGGACTAGCGGGGTCACAAGAGACCCAGTACTTC

abundance: -
v_gene: TRBV13
j_gene: TRBJ2-6
d_gene: -
CDR3aa: CASSLMSSGANVLTF
CDR3nt: TGTGCCAGCAGCTTAATGAGCTCTGGGGCCAACGTCCTGACTTTC

abundance: -
v_gene: TRBV19
j_gene: TRBJ2-3
d_gene: TRBD2
CDR3aa: CASSTTSGRGRDTQYF
CDR3nt: TGTGCCAGTAGTACGACTAGCGGGAGAGGAAGAGATACGCAGTATTTT

abundance: -
v_gene: TRBV6-1
j_gene: TRBJ2-4
d_gene: -
CDR3aa: CASSEGRGVAKNIQYF
CDR3nt: TGTGCCAGCAGTGAGGGCAGAGGGGTAGCCAAAAACATTCAGTACTTC

abundance: -
v_gene: TRBV4-2
j_gene: TRBJ2-7
d_gene: TRBD2
CDR3aa: CASSQWWEGDYEQYF
CDR3nt: TGTGCCAGCAGCCAATGGTGGGAGGGAGACTACGAGCAGTACTTC

abundance: -
v_gene: TRBV6-5
j_gene: TRBJ2-7
d_gene: -
CDR3aa: CASSYEGPTAYEQYF
CDR3nt: TGTGCCAGCAGTTACGAGGGGCCAACGGCGTACGAGCAGTACTTC

abundance: -
v_gene: TRBV5-1
j_gene: TRBJ2-1
d_gene: TRBD2
CDR3aa: CASSLASGSFNEQFF
CDR3nt: TGCGCCAGCAGCTTGGCCAGCGGGAGTTTCAATGAGCAGTTCTTC

abundance: -
v_gene: TRBV27
j_gene: TRBJ1-5
d_gene: -
CDR3aa: CASSSRLNSNQPQHF
CDR3nt: TGTGCCAGCAGTTCTAGACTGAATAGCAATCAGCCCCAGCATTTT

abundance: -
v_gene: TRBV13
j_gene: TRBJ2-7
d_gene: TRBD2
CDR3aa: CASSFKREGPYEQYF
CDR3nt: TGTGCCAGCAGCTTCAAGCGGGAGGGCCCCTACGAGCAGTACTTC

abundance: -
v_gene: TRBV19
j_gene: TRBJ1-5
d_gene: -
CDR3aa: CASSIWTANQPQHF
CDR3nt: TGTGCCAGTAGTATCTGGACAGCAAATCAGCCCCAGCATTTT

abundance: -
v_gene: TRBV27
j_gene: TRBJ1-5
d_gene: -
CDR3aa: CASSWGPPSNQPQHF
CDR3nt: TGTGCCAGCAGTTGGGGCCCCCCTAGCAATCAGCCCCAGCATTTT

abundance: -
v_gene: TRBV7-9
j_gene: TRBJ2-1
d_gene: -
CDR3aa: CASSGMWGRYNEQFF
CDR3nt: TGTGCCAGCAGCGGTATGTGGGGACGATACAATGAGCAGTTCTTC

abundance: -
v_gene: TRBV9
j_gene: TRBJ2-1
d_gene: -
CDR3aa: CASTTGAGASSYNEQFF
CDR3nt: TGTGCCAGCACGACGGGGGCAGGGGCGAGCTCCTACAATGAGCAGTTCTTC

abundance: -
v_gene: TRBV10-2
j_gene: TRBJ1-3
d_gene: -
CDR3aa: CASSETIQDYSGNTIYF
CDR3nt: TGCGCCAGCAGTGAAACTATCCAGGACTACTCTGGAAACACCATATATTTT

abundance: -
v_gene: TRBV20-1
j_gene: TRBJ1-2
d_gene: -
CDR3aa: CTARGDYGYTF
CDR3nt: TGCACCGCCCGCGGGGACTATGGCTACACCTTC

abundance: -
v_gene: TRBV18
j_gene: TRBJ2-1
d_gene: -
CDR3aa: CASSSVRRADNEQFF
CDR3nt: TGTGCCAGCTCCTCGGTCCGCCGGGCGGACAATGAGCAGTTCTTC

abundance: -
v_gene: TRBV6-5
j_gene: TRBJ2-7
d_gene: -
CDR3aa: CASSFPAQGLYEQYF
CDR3nt: TGTGCCAGCAGTTTTCCGGCACAGGGACTCTACGAGCAGTACTTC

abundance: -
v_gene: TRBV6-6
j_gene: TRBJ1-5
d_gene: -
CDR3aa: CASSSPGTSNQPQHF
CDR3nt: TGTGCCAGCAGTTCCCCCGGGACATCTAATCAGCCCCAGCATTTT

abundance: -
v_gene: TRBV28
j_gene: TRBJ1-4
d_gene: TRBD1
CDR3aa: CASSHLRGRGTNEKLFF
CDR3nt: TGTGCCAGCAGTCACCTAAGGGGGCGCGGAACTAATGAAAAACTGTTTTTT

abundance: -
v_gene: TRBV4-3
j_gene: TRBJ1-4
d_gene: TRBD1
CDR3aa: CASSADRPNEKLFF
CDR3nt: TGCGCCAGCTCGGCGGACAGGCCAAATGAAAAACTGTTTTTT